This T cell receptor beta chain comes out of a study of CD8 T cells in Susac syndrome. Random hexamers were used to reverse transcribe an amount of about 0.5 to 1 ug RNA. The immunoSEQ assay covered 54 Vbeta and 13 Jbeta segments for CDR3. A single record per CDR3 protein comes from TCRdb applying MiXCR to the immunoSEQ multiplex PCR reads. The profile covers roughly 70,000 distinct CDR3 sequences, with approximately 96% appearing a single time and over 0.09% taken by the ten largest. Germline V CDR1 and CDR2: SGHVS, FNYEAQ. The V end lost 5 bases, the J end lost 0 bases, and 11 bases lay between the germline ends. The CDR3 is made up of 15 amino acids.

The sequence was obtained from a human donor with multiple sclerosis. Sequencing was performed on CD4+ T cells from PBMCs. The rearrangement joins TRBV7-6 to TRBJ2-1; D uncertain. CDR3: CASSPEQSSYNEQFF. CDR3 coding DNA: TGTGCCAGCAGCCCCGAACAAAGCTCCTACAATGAGCAGTTCTTC.